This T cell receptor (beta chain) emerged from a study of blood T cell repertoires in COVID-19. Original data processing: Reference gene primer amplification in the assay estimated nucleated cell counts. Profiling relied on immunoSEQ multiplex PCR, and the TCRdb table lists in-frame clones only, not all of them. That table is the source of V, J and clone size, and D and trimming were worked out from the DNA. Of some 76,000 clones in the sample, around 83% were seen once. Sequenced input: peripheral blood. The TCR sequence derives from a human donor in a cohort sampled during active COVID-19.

CDR3 region: CASSWGRAGPNTGELFF. The CDR3 coding sequence is TGTGCCAGCAGTTGGGGCAGGGCCGGGCCTAACACCGGGGAGCTGTTTTTT. V gene TRBV3-1 (or the pseudogene TRBV3-2) combines with J gene TRBJ2-2, with D tentatively TRBD1 (5 bases). The CDR3 is 17 amino acids. V lost 6 bases and J 2 bases, leaving 19 bases between the germline ends. Germline V gives CDR1 LGHDT, CDR2 YNNKEL (reference sequence).